This TCR beta chain is from a study of T cell changes during pregnancy in multiple sclerosis. The CDR3 totals 13 residues. V was cut by 3 bases and J by 9 bases, with 13 bases left in between. Germline CDR1 and CDR2: SGHRS and YFSETQ. TCRdb keeps only in-frame clones here, not all; method: immunoSEQ multiplex PCR. The data contain 60,000 to 85,000 clones, just under 95% of them singletons. The source is a female donor in good health, enrolled as a control in a pregnancy study. This sample comprised peripheral blood, obtained after pregnancy. The gene calls are TRBV5-1 and TRBJ2-1; D is perhaps TRBD1 (8 bases). The CDR3 DNA reads as TGCGCCAGCAGCTCCACAGGGGGGGGTGAGCAGTTCTTC. The encoded protein is CASSSTGGGEQFF.